Listed here is a single T cell receptor beta chain. Its target antigen remains unknown. There are no base qualities to consult, and no much larger clone falls within one base. The entry originates in a study of shared clonotypes between healthy human individuals (dated by TCRdb to 2018 to 2020). Broadly, across the study: The cohort comprised a couple of women and a few men aged 18 to 49 years. For each donor, CD4 naive and CD4 memory were each run on three plates, CD8 naive on two plates, and CD8 memory on one plate. Blood TCR repertoires of about 5 healthy adults were deeply sequenced to estimate repertoire size and the extent of clonotype sharing between individuals. Different laboratories and diverse techniques were used to prepare libraries and sequence TCR repertoires, to increase sequencing depth and limit assay-specific biases. Each donor's leukapheresis produced roughly between about 0.9 and 9.5 billion PBMCs. The study at large found these results: Only blood was sampled, and tissue TCR repertoires likely differ from those in blood. When several donors were compared, the shared fraction of clonotypes was 5% to 6.5% for naive CD4, around 3.6% for naive CD8, roughly 2.5% for memory CD4, and 0.4% for memory CD8. Compared with non-shared clonotypes, the clonotypes found in all four sorted-subset donors had higher generation probabilities. Even with the large sequencing depth, rarefaction of the sorted-subset datasets indicated that sequencing was incomplete. Pairwise subsampling led to the expectation that sequencing depth would affect the degree of clonotype sharing among donors. Naive subsets generally had larger estimated clonotype richness than memory subsets did. Because the study included a small number of donors, the genetic and exposure-history diversity represented was limited.

Using the deep immunoSEQ assay, multiplex PCR amplified TCR CDR3 regions from genomic DNA. Genomic DNA extracted from each cell subset was distributed evenly over all wells of several immunoSEQ 96-well plates, and each plate served as one replicate. For sorted subsets, around 200 ng genomic DNA, equal to approximately 30,000 T cell genomes, was loaded into each replicate PCR. Purified libraries were measured with a Qubit 3.0 fluorometer, size-checked on a Bioanalyzer 2100, and measured again with the KAPA Library Quantification kit. Every immunoSEQ 96-well plate was sequenced on a separate single-read 150-cycle Illumina NextSeq 550 flow cell. The original methods were these. Because only junctional sequences without quality scores were contained in the immunoSEQ output, filtering matching that applied to full-length reads could not be performed. Sequences were annotated with PyIR, a Python wrapper for IgBLAST v1.9, using IMGT germline references to assign V/J genes and CDR3. Reads were filtered out if the reads had weak V/J assignments (E-value above 1e-6), no CDR3, stop codons, out-of-frame junctions, or ambiguous translated residues. A V3J clonotype was defined by an identical inferred V gene, J gene, and CDR3 amino acid sequence. To compute the percentage overlap between repertoires, the number of shared unique clonotypes was divided by the size of the smaller repertoire. Richness of each repertoire was evaluated using RTK rarefaction, the Chao1 estimator, and Recon v2.1 estimates of unobserved clonotypes. Generation probabilities for all TCRbeta clonotypes obtained by the gDNA method from several donors were computed using OLGA. TCRdb took over this immuneACCESS table, retaining in-frame rearrangements with V and J assigned. Such tables are incomplete; in checked studies, under half of the missing clones stem from an unresolved V gene, and the remainder is unexplained. That table supplies the V and J calls and clone size; D and trimming were determined from the DNA. The sample table holds approximately 740,000 clones, of which roughly 92% were seen once. The ten largest clones represent less than 25% of the sample.

Reading the germline V gene gives CDR1 MDHEN and CDR2 SYDVKM. V is pared back by 8 bases and J by 2 bases, with 11 bases lying between the germline termini. CDR3 length: 13 amino acids, cysteine to phenylalanine. The kept DNA is CDR3 alone, 39 bases in frame from the first base. CD8 naive samples consisted of CD45RO-negative cells that were positively selected for CCR7, yielding a CD45RA+CCR7+ population without TemRA cells. The donors were healthy, HIV-negative adults with no recently reported acute infections or vaccinations. All donors were Caucasian adults living in Nashville, Tennessee, USA. Blood was collected by leukapheresis, and PBMCs were isolated by Ficoll-Histopaque density gradient centrifugation and then cryopreserved in liquid nitrogen vapor phase. Purity and quantity of every magnetically sorted T cell population were checked by analytical flow cytometry. Each sorted fraction had its genomic DNA isolated and then quantified by UV absorbance on a Nanodrop 2000c.

Here the chain combines TRBV28 and TRBJ2-3, with no reliable assignment of the D segment. The TCR was taken from a man younger than 40 in good health. Sequenced: naive CD8+ T cells sorted from blood. In light of the paper, this sample's cell subset or site label describes: CD45RA+CCR7+. The CDR3 is CASRGPNTDTQYF. Read as DNA, the sequence is TGTGCCAGCCGCGGACCCAACACAGATACGCAGTATTTT.